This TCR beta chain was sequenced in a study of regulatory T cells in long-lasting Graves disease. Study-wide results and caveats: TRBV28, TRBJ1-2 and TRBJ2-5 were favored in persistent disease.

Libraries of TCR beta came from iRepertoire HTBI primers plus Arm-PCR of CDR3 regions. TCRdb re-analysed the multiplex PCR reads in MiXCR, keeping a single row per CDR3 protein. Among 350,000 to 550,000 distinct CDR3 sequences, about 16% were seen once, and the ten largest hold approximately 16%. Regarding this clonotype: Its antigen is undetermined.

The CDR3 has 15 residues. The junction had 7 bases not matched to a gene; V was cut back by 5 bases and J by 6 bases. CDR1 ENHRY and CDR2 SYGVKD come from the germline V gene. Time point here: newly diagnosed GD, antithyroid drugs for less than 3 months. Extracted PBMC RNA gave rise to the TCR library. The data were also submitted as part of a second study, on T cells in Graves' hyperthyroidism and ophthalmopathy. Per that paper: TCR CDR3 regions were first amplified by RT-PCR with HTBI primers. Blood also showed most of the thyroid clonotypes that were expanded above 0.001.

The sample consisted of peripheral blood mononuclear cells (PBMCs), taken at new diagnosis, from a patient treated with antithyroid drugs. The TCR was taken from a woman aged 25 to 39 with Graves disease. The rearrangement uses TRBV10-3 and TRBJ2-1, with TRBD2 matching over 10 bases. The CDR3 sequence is CAISPSGRAGNEQFF. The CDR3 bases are TGTGCCATCAGTCCCAGCGGGAGGGCTGGCAATGAGCAGTTCTTC.